This is a list of T cell receptor beta chains from one sample in a study of T cells in Graves' hyperthyroidism and ophthalmopathy. TCRdb analysed the multiplex PCR reads with MiXCR anew, one entry per CDR3 protein. This table has 200,000 to 250,000 distinct CDR3 sequences, under 20% appearing once. Sequenced: blood. Every receptor here comes from a man aged 45-65 years with Graves' hyperthyroidism. Both conserved end residues are part of each CDR3. Each record gives: V gene, clone size, J gene, D gene, CDR3 length, CDR3 protein, CDR3 DNA. A D gene is named only where the DNA matches it firmly. The size of a clone is reported for some rows only, either as once, few or many, or as a class for expanded clones.

>TRBV20-1|.|TRBJ2-4|TRBD2|16
CSAPGARERAKNIQYF
TGCAGTGCCCCTGGGGCGCGGGAGAGGGCCAAAAACATTCAGTACTTC
>TRBV5-1|few|TRBJ1-1|.|14
CASSLKHGVTEAFF
TGCGCCAGCAGCTTGAAGCATGGAGTCACTGAAGCTTTCTTT
>TRBV29-1|.|TRBJ1-1|.|16
CSVEDFRQGGNTEAFF
TGCAGCGTTGAAGATTTCAGGCAGGGCGGGAACACTGAAGCTTTCTTT
>TRBV11-3|few|TRBJ2-7|TRBD2|15
CASSQGSSGSGEQYF
TGTGCCAGCAGCCAGGGGTCTAGCGGGAGCGGCGAGCAGTACTTC
>TRBV12-3/TRBV12-4|few|TRBJ1-2|.|11
CASSHREGYTF
TGTGCCAGCAGTCACAGGGAGGGCTACACCTTC
>TRBV3-1|many|TRBJ1-3|.|14
CASSPQAYGNTIYF
TGTGCCAGCAGCCCCCAGGCTTACGGAAACACCATATATTTT
>TRBV6-2/TRBV6-3|.|TRBJ1-4|TRBD1|14
CASRDRVGNEKLFF
TGTGCCAGCAGGGACAGGGTAGGGAATGAAAAACTGTTTTTT
>TRBV6-1|many|TRBJ2-5|TRBD2|16
CATTARRGGHQETQYF
TGTGCCACTACTGCCCGGCGCGGGGGGCACCAAGAGACCCAGTACTTC
>TRBV5-1|many|TRBJ1-4|.|13
CASSPQQNEKLFF
TGCGCCAGCAGCCCACAGCAAAATGAAAAACTGTTTTTT
>TRBV15|few|TRBJ2-1|.|16
CATGHRRASPYNEQFF
TGTGCCACCGGACACCGGCGCGCGAGTCCCTACAATGAGCAGTTCTTC
>TRBV3-1|.|TRBJ2-5|TRBD1|13
CASSQTGEETQYF
TGTGCCAGCAGCCAAACAGGGGAGGAGACCCAGTACTTC
>TRBV7-2|few|TRBJ2-2|.|15
CASSLKGMWTGELFF
TGTGCCAGCAGCTTGAAGGGCATGTGGACCGGGGAGCTGTTTTTT
>TRBV3-1|many|TRBJ2-3|.|12
CASSYQRGGQYF
TGTGCCAGCAGCTACCAACGCGGCGGGCAGTATTTT
>TRBV28|many|TRBJ2-7|TRBD2|14
CASRGTSGNYEQYF
TGTGCCAGCAGGGGGACTAGCGGGAACTACGAGCAGTACTTC
>TRBV28|many|TRBJ1-2|TRBD1|16
CASSSPRTGGNYGYTF
TGTGCCAGCAGTTCGCCAAGGACAGGGGGTAACTATGGCTACACCTTC
>TRBV5-4|few|TRBJ1-2|TRBD1|14
CASRAGTANYGYTF
TGTGCCAGCAGGGCCGGGACAGCAAACTATGGCTACACCTTC
>TRBV20-1|few|TRBJ2-1|TRBD2|16
CSARDPLAGGRNEQFF
TGCAGTGCTAGAGATCCTCTGGCGGGAGGAAGGAATGAGCAGTTCTTC
>TRBV20-1|few|TRBJ2-5|.|17
CSASPARGATFQETQYF
TGCAGTGCTAGCCCTGCAAGGGGGGCCACCTTCCAAGAGACCCAGTACTTC
>TRBV20-1|few|TRBJ2-1|TRBD1|16
CSATNPTGGPYNEQFF
TGCAGTGCTACCAATCCCACAGGGGGACCCTACAATGAGCAGTTCTTC
>TRBV2|.|TRBJ2-1|.|14
CASSEESFYNEQFF
TGTGCCAGCAGTGAAGAAAGTTTCTACAATGAGCAGTTCTTC
>TRBV13|few|TRBJ2-3|.|15
CASSPRSNMGDTQYF
TGTGCCAGCAGCCCCCGGAGTAACATGGGAGATACGCAGTATTTT
>TRBV5-1|many|TRBJ1-1|.|15
CASSLQPGRNTEAFF
TGCGCCAGCAGCTTACAGCCGGGGAGGAACACTGAAGCTTTCTTT
>TRBV7-2|.|TRBJ2-5|TRBD2|15
CASSGFGGRGETQYF
TGTGCCAGCAGCGGATTCGGCGGGAGGGGTGAGACCCAGTACTTC
>TRBV2|.|TRBJ1-3|.|15
CASSEATDSGSTIYF
TGTGCCAGCAGTGAGGCGACAGACTCTGGAAGCACCATATATTTT
>TRBV11-3|many|TRBJ2-1|TRBD2|15
CASSLAGGPYNEQFF
TGTGCCAGCAGCTTAGCGGGAGGGCCCTACAATGAGCAGTTCTTC
>TRBV7-2|many|TRBJ1-5|TRBD1|15
CASSNRDRLNQPQHF
TGTGCCAGCAGCAACCGGGACAGACTCAATCAGCCCCAGCATTTT
>TRBV9|few|TRBJ1-2|.|16
CASSVPKTGKNYGYTF
TGTGCCAGCAGCGTACCCAAGACAGGAAAGAACTATGGCTACACCTTC
>TRBV18|.|TRBJ2-7|TRBD1|15
CASSPPGTGGIEQYF
TGTGCCAGCTCACCGCCCGGGACAGGGGGCATCGAGCAGTACTTC
>TRBV7-9|many|TRBJ1-4|.|14
CASSPPQGREKLFF
TGTGCCAGCAGCCCGCCCCAGGGGAGAGAAAAACTGTTTTTT
>TRBV6-1|many|TRBJ2-5|.|16
CASSELDGRGGETQYF
TGTGCCAGCAGTGAACTCGATGGACGGGGTGGAGAGACCCAGTACTTC
>TRBV28|many|TRBJ1-2|TRBD1|14
CAISVPGQIYGYTF
TGTGCCATCTCCGTCCCGGGACAGATCTATGGCTACACCTTC
>TRBV4-2|.|TRBJ1-5|TRBD1|17
CASSQDRDRGANQPQHF
TGTGCCAGCAGCCAAGATCGGGACAGGGGCGCGAATCAGCCCCAGCATTTT
>TRBV6-5|few|TRBJ2-6|TRBD2|12
CASSSTGTSPTF
TGTGCCAGCAGTTCGACCGGGACTAGCCCCACTTTC
>TRBV18|.|TRBJ2-5|.|13
CASSPQARKTQYF
TGTGCCAGCTCACCACAGGCCCGGAAGACCCAGTACTTC
>TRBV7-2|many|TRBJ2-3|.|17
CASSSASRVSRRDTQYF
TGTGCCAGCAGCAGCGCTAGCCGGGTCTCAAGGCGAGATACGCAGTATTTT